This record concerns one T cell receptor beta chain sequence. This record comes from a study of blood T cell repertoires in COVID-19. This CDR3 contains 12 residues. The ends were cut back, 3 bases at V and 8 bases at J, with 10 bases in the middle. Germline V gives CDR1 MDHEN, CDR2 SYDVKM. Repertoires were generated with immunoSEQ multiplex PCR, while TCRdb's copy carries only in-frame clones and drops some. The sample includes some 170,000 clones, around 80% of them seen just once. The sequence came from a woman in her sixties or seventies with acute or convalescent COVID-19. The sequencing input was peripheral blood. The chain carries TRBV28 and TRBJ1-2; D gene unclear. Written as DNA, the CDR3 is TGTGCCAGCAGTTTTATGGCAGCGGGCTACACCTTC. This encodes CASSFMAAGYTF.